A selection of T cell receptor beta chains follows, all from one sample in a study of spatial heterogeneity in lung cancer. One entry per CDR3 protein results from TCRdb running MiXCR on the 5' RACE reads. Of roughly 2,200 distinct CDR3 sequences listed, about 40% are singletons. Sample: lung tumor tissue, taken at surgery. The receptors stem from a male donor with early-stage non-small cell lung cancer. Both conserved end residues are part of each CDR3. The order of the fields is V gene, clone size, J gene, D gene, CDR3 DNA, CDR3 protein. A D gene is named only where the DNA matches it firmly. A clone size is listed for some rows: how often the clone was seen (once, few, many), or a class if it is expanded.

TRBV6-1,medium-sized,TRBJ1-1,NA,TGTGCCAGCAGTGAATGGGGGATCAACACTGAAGCTTTCTTT,CASSEWGINTEAFF
TRBV7-8,many,TRBJ1-1,NA,TGTGCCAGCAGCCCGAACCGGGACGTCGCTTTCTTT,CASSPNRDVAFF
TRBV29-1,NA,TRBJ2-5,TRBD2,TGCAGCGGGCGGCTAGCGGGAGGAGAGACCCAGTACTTC,CSGRLAGGETQYF
TRBV2,NA,TRBJ2-3,NA,TGTGCCAGCAGTGAGGCCGGAAGTACGCAGTATTTT,CASSEAGSTQYF
TRBV7-9,NA,TRBJ1-6,TRBD1,TGTGCCAGCAGCTTGGGACAGGGCTTCACGAATTCACCCCTCCACTTT,CASSLGQGFTNSPLHF
TRBV6-5,few,TRBJ1-1,NA,TGTGCCAGCAGTTGGAATGGCAGGGGCGCTGAAGCTTTCTTT,CASSWNGRGAEAFF
TRBV5-1,few,TRBJ1-1,NA,TGCGCCAGCAGCTTGGAACCGGGAAACACTGAAGCTTTCTTT,CASSLEPGNTEAFF
TRBV19,few,TRBJ2-1,TRBD2,TGTGCCAGTAGTATAGCGGCTAGCGGGAGCGATGAGCAGTTCTTC,CASSIAASGSDEQFF
TRBV3-1,few,TRBJ1-1,NA,TGTGCCAGCAGCCAACTGGGCGGGGCTGAAGCTTTCTTT,CASSQLGGAEAFF
TRBV7-2,large,TRBJ1-6,NA,TGTGCCACCCGGCCTAGCTCCTATAATTCACCCCTCCACTTT,CATRPSSYNSPLHF
TRBV3-1,few,TRBJ1-4,NA,TGTGCCAGCAGTCATTGGGGTGAAAAACTGTTTTTT,CASSHWGEKLFF
TRBV9,medium-sized,TRBJ2-3,NA,TGTGCCAGCAGGGCCACTAGCCGGCCGCAGTATTTT,CASRATSRPQYF
TRBV12-3/TRBV12-4,NA,TRBJ2-3,TRBD2,TGTGCCAGCATTAACCTTAGCGGGAGTGGCACAGATACGCAGTATTTT,CASINLSGSGTDTQYF
TRBV2,medium-sized,TRBJ1-2,NA,TGTGCCAGCAGTGAGGGCAGGAGCTATGGCTACACCTTC,CASSEGRSYGYTF
TRBV6-6,NA,TRBJ2-3,TRBD2,TGTGCCAGCAGTTACGGGACTAGCGGGAGAGATACGCAGTATTTT,CASSYGTSGRDTQYF
TRBV3-1,large,TRBJ2-3,TRBD1,TGTGCCAGCAGCCCGACAGGGGGCCGACCAGATACGCAGTATTTT,CASSPTGGRPDTQYF
TRBV2,NA,TRBJ2-2,NA,TGTGCCAGCACCCCAAGTTCCACCGGGGAGCTGTTTTTT,CASTPSSTGELFF
TRBV7-9,many,TRBJ2-1,TRBD2,TGTGCCAGCAGCCTTAGCGGGAGACCCCTCCACAATGAGCAGTTCTTC,CASSLSGRPLHNEQFF
TRBV7-8,once,TRBJ2-2,NA,TGTGCCAGCAGCCACGAGGGGTCCCCCGGGGAGCTGTTTTTT,CASSHEGSPGELFF
TRBV4-1,once,TRBJ2-1,TRBD2,TGCGCCAGCAGCCCACGGACTAGCGGCTACAATGAGCAGTTCTTC,CASSPRTSGYNEQFF
TRBV10-3,medium-sized,TRBJ2-7,TRBD2,TGTGCCACGATGGCGCTAGCGGGTCTAGCCGAGCAGTACTTC,CATMALAGLAEQYF
TRBV7-2,NA,TRBJ1-5,NA,TGTGCCAGCAGCCCTAATACAGGGAGCAATCAGCCCCAGCATTTT,CASSPNTGSNQPQHF
TRBV29-1,NA,TRBJ2-1,TRBD2,TGCAGCGTTGTGGGACTAGCGGAGAATGAGCAGTTCTTC,CSVVGLAENEQFF
TRBV29-1,NA,TRBJ2-1,NA,TGCAGCGTTGAGTTTCAGCACAATGAGCAGTTCTTC,CSVEFQHNEQFF
TRBV6-6,few,TRBJ2-1,TRBD2,TGTGCCAGCAGTCGCTCACTGCGGACTAGCGGGAGAGGTGAGCAGTTCTTC,CASSRSLRTSGRGEQFF
TRBV27,NA,TRBJ2-1,NA,TGTGCCAGCAGTGTAGCGGAACCGATTTACAATGAGCAGTTCTTC,CASSVAEPIYNEQFF
TRBV12-3/TRBV12-4,NA,TRBJ2-3,NA,TGTGCCAGCAGTTTGGGGACTAGCACAGATACGCAGTATTTT,CASSLGTSTDTQYF
TRBV5-1,medium-sized,TRBJ2-7,NA,TGCGCCAGCAGCACTCCGGGCCTCCGGGCCGACGAGCAGTACTTC,CASSTPGLRADEQYF
TRBV6-2/TRBV6-3,NA,TRBJ2-7,TRBD1,TGTGCCAGCACTCACGGTAGAACCGGGACAGGAGCCTACGAGCAGTACTTC,CASTHGRTGTGAYEQYF
TRBV12-3/TRBV12-4,once,TRBJ2-3,NA,TGTGCCAGCGGGAGTGGAGCGGCCCCCCGGAATACGCAGTATTTT,CASGSGAAPRNTQYF
TRBV12-3/TRBV12-4,medium-sized,TRBJ2-3,NA,TGTGCCAGCAGTTTAATGGGGGCTGTGGCAGATACGCAGTATTTT,CASSLMGAVADTQYF
TRBV29-1,medium-sized,TRBJ1-5,TRBD1,TGCAGCGTAGTGGACAGGGGACAGCCCCAGCATTTT,CSVVDRGQPQHF
TRBV28,medium-sized,TRBJ2-7,TRBD2,TGTGCCAGCAGTTCGTCCGGCGGCGGGAGGGCCAGGTACGAGCAGTACTTC,CASSSSGGGRARYEQYF
TRBV28,medium-sized,TRBJ1-2,TRBD1,TGTGCCAGCAGTTTATCACAGGGGAACTATGGCTACACCTTC,CASSLSQGNYGYTF
TRBV9,medium-sized,TRBJ2-3,NA,TGTGCCAGCAGCGTACAGGGTACAGATACGCAGTATTTT,CASSVQGTDTQYF
TRBV19,large,TRBJ1-2,NA,TGTGCCAGTAGTATGGGTCAGATCGGCTATGGCTACACCTTC,CASSMGQIGYGYTF
TRBV2,NA,TRBJ2-2,NA,TGTGCCAGCAAGGTAGCAGCGAACACCGGGGAGCTGTTTTTT,CASKVAANTGELFF
TRBV5-4,NA,TRBJ2-1,TRBD2,TGTGCCAGCAGCCCGTGGACTAGCCGGGGTGAGCAGTTCTTC,CASSPWTSRGEQFF
TRBV19,medium-sized,TRBJ2-5,TRBD2,TGTGCCAGTAGTCTCCTAGCGGGAGGGTTGTACCAAGAGACCCAGTACTTC,CASSLLAGGLYQETQYF
TRBV7-3,once,TRBJ2-4,NA,TGTGCCAGCAGCTTAAACGGGGGAGGCAGAAACATTCAGTACTTC,CASSLNGGGRNIQYF
TRBV20-1,NA,TRBJ2-7,TRBD2,TGCAGTGCTAGCCGGGGGCTTGCGACTAGCGGGGACTCCTACGAGCAGTACTTC,CSASRGLATSGDSYEQYF
TRBV12-3/TRBV12-4,NA,TRBJ1-5,TRBD1,TGTGCCAGCAACAATAGACAGGGGAGTCAGCCCCAGCATTTT,CASNNRQGSQPQHF
TRBV9,NA,TRBJ2-1,TRBD2,TGTGCCAGCAGCCTAACTAGCGGGAGAACCAATGAGCAGTTCTTC,CASSLTSGRTNEQFF
TRBV11-3,once,TRBJ2-4,TRBD2,TGTGCCAGCAGCCCTCGAGGAGCGGGAGGTCTAGCCAAAAACATTCAGTACTTC,CASSPRGAGGLAKNIQYF
TRBV27,large,TRBJ2-2,NA,TGTGCCAGCAGTTTATCCTTCTACTACGGCGGGGAGCTGTTTTTT,CASSLSFYYGGELFF
TRBV30,few,TRBJ1-5,TRBD1,TGTGCCGGGGGACAGTTCAATCAGCCCCAGCATTTT,CAGGQFNQPQHF
TRBV18,large,TRBJ2-2,NA,TGTGCCAGCTCACCACCGAGGACAGCCAACACCGGGGAGCTGTTTTTT,CASSPPRTANTGELFF
TRBV4-3,medium-sized,TRBJ2-5,TRBD2,TGCGCCAGCAGCCAAGATGGGGAGGGTGTAGGGGAGACCCAGTACTTC,CASSQDGEGVGETQYF
TRBV29-1,NA,TRBJ2-3,TRBD2,TGCAGCGTTGGGGAAACTAGCGGGAGGGCAGATACGCAGTATTTT,CSVGETSGRADTQYF
TRBV12-3/TRBV12-4,few,TRBJ2-7,TRBD2,TGTGCCAGCAGTTTAAAACTAGCGGGAGGGCCTTACGAGCAGTACTTC,CASSLKLAGGPYEQYF
TRBV20-1,NA,TRBJ2-1,NA,TGCAGTGCTAGTAGGCTAGCGAACTATGAGCAGTTCTTC,CSASRLANYEQFF
TRBV24-1,NA,TRBJ2-3,TRBD1,TGTGCCACCAGTGATTTGACAGGGGGCACAGATACGCAGTATTTT,CATSDLTGGTDTQYF
TRBV19,NA,TRBJ2-2,TRBD1,TGTGCCAGTAGTCCTAGACAGGGAATCACCGGGGAGCTGTTTTTT,CASSPRQGITGELFF
TRBV3-1,NA,TRBJ2-7,NA,TGTGCCAGCAGCCACGGGCTAGCGTCAGTGTCCGTCTACGAGCAGTACTTC,CASSHGLASVSVYEQYF
TRBV15,NA,TRBJ2-1,TRBD2,TGTGCCACCAGCGGACTAGCGGAGTACAATGAGCAGTTCTTC,CATSGLAEYNEQFF
TRBV29-1,NA,TRBJ1-4,NA,TGCAGCGTTGAGGGCGGGGCTAGTGTCGGTGAAAAACTGTTTTTT,CSVEGGASVGEKLFF
TRBV12-3/TRBV12-4,medium-sized,TRBJ1-5,NA,TGTGCCAGCACCAGTCTGGGGAGCAATCAGCCCCAGCATTTT,CASTSLGSNQPQHF
TRBV10-2,medium-sized,TRBJ2-3,TRBD2,TGCGCCAGCAGAACTAGCGGCACAGATACGCAGTATTTT,CASRTSGTDTQYF
TRBV4-2,NA,TRBJ2-3,NA,TGTGCCAGCAGCGAAAAGGCTAGCGGCACAGATACGCAGTATTTT,CASSEKASGTDTQYF